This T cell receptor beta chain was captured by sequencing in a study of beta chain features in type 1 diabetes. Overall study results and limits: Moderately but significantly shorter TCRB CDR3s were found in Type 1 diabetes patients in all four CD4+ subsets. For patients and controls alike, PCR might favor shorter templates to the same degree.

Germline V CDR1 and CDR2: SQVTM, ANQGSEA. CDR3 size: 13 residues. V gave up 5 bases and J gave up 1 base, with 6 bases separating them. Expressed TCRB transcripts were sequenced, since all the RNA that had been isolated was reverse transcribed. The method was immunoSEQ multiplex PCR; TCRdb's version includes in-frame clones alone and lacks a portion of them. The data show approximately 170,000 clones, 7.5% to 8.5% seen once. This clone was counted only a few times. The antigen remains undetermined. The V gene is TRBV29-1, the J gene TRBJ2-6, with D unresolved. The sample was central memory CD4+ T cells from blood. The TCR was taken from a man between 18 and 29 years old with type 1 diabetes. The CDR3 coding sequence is TGCAGCGTTACCACTTCTGGGGCCAACGTCCTGACTTTC. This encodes CSVTTSGANVLTF.